Listed below are T cell receptor beta chains from one sample, sequenced in a study of blood T cell repertoires in COVID-19. Clones were read by immunoSEQ multiplex PCR, and TCRdb kept only the in-frame ones, dropping some. Of about 330,000 clones listed, roughly 89% are singletons. The sequenced sample was peripheral blood. The receptor set was obtained from a man aged 25 to 40 with COVID-19, enrolled during active disease. Each CDR3 is given with its conserved first and last residue. The D gene is left open where the match is weak. Not every row has a clone size; where given, it reads once, few, many or a size class.

CDR3 protein: CASSQLAGDRLGYTF; CDR3 DNA: TGTGCCAGCAGCCAACTTGCGGGGGATAGACTGGGCTACACCTTC; J gene: TRBJ1-2; D gene: .; V gene: TRBV3-1/TRBV3-2; clone size: .
CDR3 protein: CASSLRDRNTEAFF; CDR3 DNA: TGTGCCAGCAGCCTCCGGGACAGGAACACTGAAGCTTTCTTT; J gene: TRBJ1-1; D gene: TRBD1; V gene: TRBV11-2; clone size: .
CDR3 protein: CASSLIGGRNTGELFF; CDR3 DNA: TGTGCCAGCAGCTTAATAGGCGGGAGGAACACCGGGGAGCTGTTTTTT; J gene: TRBJ2-2; D gene: TRBD2; V gene: TRBV7-3; clone size: .
CDR3 protein: CATSSEPRGSETQYF; CDR3 DNA: TGTGCCACCAGCAGCGAACCCAGGGGAAGTGAGACCCAGTACTTC; J gene: TRBJ2-5; D gene: .; V gene: TRBV15; clone size: .
CDR3 protein: CASSKGEGETQYF; CDR3 DNA: TGTGCCAGCTCCAAGGGGGAAGGGGAGACCCAGTACTTC; J gene: TRBJ2-5; D gene: .; V gene: TRBV11-3; clone size: .
CDR3 protein: CATQPTGDTTNEKLFF; CDR3 DNA: TGTGCCACCCAACCCACAGGGGACACAACTAATGAAAAACTGTTTTTT; J gene: TRBJ1-4; D gene: TRBD1; V gene: TRBV27; clone size: few
CDR3 protein: CASSLVQGAPQGEQFF; CDR3 DNA: TGTGCCAGCAGCTTAGTACAGGGGGCCCCCCAAGGGGAGCAGTTCTTC; J gene: TRBJ2-1; D gene: TRBD1; V gene: TRBV7-2; clone size: .
CDR3 protein: CASSYSGTAKRGAFF; CDR3 DNA: TGTGCCAGCAGTTATTCCGGGACAGCCAAAAGGGGAGCTTTCTTT; J gene: TRBJ1-1; D gene: TRBD1; V gene: TRBV6-2/TRBV6-3; clone size: once
CDR3 protein: CASSLDRSNYGYTF; CDR3 DNA: TGTGCCAGCAGTTTAGACAGGAGCAACTATGGCTACACCTTC; J gene: TRBJ1-2; D gene: .; V gene: TRBV28; clone size: .
CDR3 protein: CASSYSTGGVNEQFF; CDR3 DNA: TGTGCCAGCAGTTACTCTACAGGGGGAGTCAATGAGCAGTTCTTC; J gene: TRBJ2-1; D gene: TRBD1; V gene: TRBV6-5; clone size: .
CDR3 protein: CASSLDRTFNSPLHF; CDR3 DNA: TGTGCCAGCAGCTTGGACAGAACTTTTAATTCACCCCTCCACTTT; J gene: TRBJ1-6; D gene: .; V gene: TRBV5-4; clone size: .
CDR3 protein: CAISQGQNSGNTIYF; CDR3 DNA: TGTGCCATCAGCCAGGGACAAAACTCTGGAAACACCATATATTTT; J gene: TRBJ1-3; D gene: .; V gene: TRBV10-3; clone size: .
CDR3 protein: CASNLGQGWNSPLHF; CDR3 DNA: TGTGCCAGCAATCTGGGGCAGGGCTGGAATTCACCCCTCCACTTT; J gene: TRBJ1-6; D gene: .; V gene: TRBV27; clone size: .
CDR3 protein: CASSPGLAGRTDTQYF; CDR3 DNA: TGTGCCAGCAGCCCGGGACTAGCGGGACGCACAGATACGCAGTATTTT; J gene: TRBJ2-3; D gene: TRBD2; V gene: TRBV5-4; clone size: .
CDR3 protein: CASSYWDRVPYEQYF; CDR3 DNA: TGTGCCAGCAGTTACTGGGACAGGGTCCCTTACGAGCAGTACTTC; J gene: TRBJ2-7; D gene: TRBD1; V gene: TRBV6-5; clone size: .
CDR3 protein: CASSIDRGRGAKNIQYF; CDR3 DNA: TGTGCCAGTAGTATAGATAGGGGGAGGGGGGCCAAAAACATTCAGTACTTC; J gene: TRBJ2-4; D gene: .; V gene: TRBV19; clone size: .
CDR3 protein: CASSPLGGEQETQYF; CDR3 DNA: TGTGCCAGCTCACCATTAGGGGGCGAGCAAGAGACCCAGTACTTC; J gene: TRBJ2-5; D gene: TRBD1; V gene: TRBV18; clone size: .
CDR3 protein: CASSFQSGSTYTGELFF; CDR3 DNA: TGTGCCAGCAGCTTTCAAAGCGGGAGCACGTACACCGGGGAGCTGTTTTTT; J gene: TRBJ2-2; D gene: TRBD2; V gene: TRBV7-8; clone size: .
CDR3 protein: CASSWGSGSTDTQYF; CDR3 DNA: TGTGCCAGCAGCTGGGGTAGCGGCAGCACAGATACGCAGTATTTT; J gene: TRBJ2-3; D gene: .; V gene: TRBV5-4; clone size: .
CDR3 protein: CASSLEDLGEQYF; CDR3 DNA: TGTGCCAGCAGTTTAGAGGACTTGGGCGAGCAGTACTTC; J gene: TRBJ2-7; D gene: .; V gene: TRBV28; clone size: .
CDR3 protein: CASSHRRGVVEGGQEDTQYF; CDR3 DNA: TGTGCCAGCAGTCACCGCCGGGGGGTTGTTGAGGGGGGCCAAGAAGATACGCAGTATTTT; J gene: TRBJ2-3; D gene: .; V gene: TRBV4-2; clone size: .
CDR3 protein: CASSLIGAAGNTIYF; CDR3 DNA: TGTGCCAGCAGCTTAATCGGAGCCGCTGGAAACACCATATATTTT; J gene: TRBJ1-3; D gene: .; V gene: TRBV11-2; clone size: .
CDR3 protein: CASSETGGPVGFF; CDR3 DNA: TGTGCCAGCAGCGAGACGGGGGGGCCGGTGGGGTTCTTC; J gene: TRBJ2-1; D gene: TRBD2; V gene: TRBV11-2; clone size: .
CDR3 protein: CASSRGQTTSTDTQYF; CDR3 DNA: TGTGCCAGTAGTAGGGGACAGACGACTAGCACAGATACGCAGTATTTT; J gene: TRBJ2-3; D gene: TRBD1; V gene: TRBV19; clone size: .
CDR3 protein: CASSTGTGDYEQYF; CDR3 DNA: TGTGCCAGCAGCACCGGGACAGGGGACTACGAGCAGTACTTC; J gene: TRBJ2-7; D gene: TRBD1; V gene: TRBV11-2; clone size: few
CDR3 protein: CASSVIPMADEQYF; CDR3 DNA: TGTGCCAGCAGCGTAATCCCCATGGCAGACGAGCAGTACTTC; J gene: TRBJ2-7; D gene: .; V gene: TRBV9; clone size: .
CDR3 protein: CASNLLAGGPYNEQFF; CDR3 DNA: TGCGCCAGCAATCTTTTAGCGGGAGGGCCCTACAATGAGCAGTTCTTC; J gene: TRBJ2-1; D gene: TRBD2; V gene: TRBV4-1; clone size: .
CDR3 protein: CASSGQGAPEAFF; CDR3 DNA: TGTGCCAGCAGCGGACAGGGGGCCCCTGAAGCTTTCTTT; J gene: TRBJ1-1; D gene: TRBD1; V gene: TRBV28; clone size: .
CDR3 protein: CASSFINYGYTF; CDR3 DNA: TGTGCCAGCAGCTTTATTAATTATGGCTACACCTTC; J gene: TRBJ1-2; D gene: .; V gene: TRBV5-8; clone size: .
CDR3 protein: CASSVEGAGAEAFF; CDR3 DNA: TGTGCCAGCAGCGTAGAGGGGGCAGGGGCTGAAGCTTTCTTT; J gene: TRBJ1-1; D gene: TRBD1; V gene: TRBV9; clone size: .
CDR3 protein: CASRPQGGKLTYEQYF; CDR3 DNA: TGTGCCAGCAGGCCGCAAGGGGGCAAGTTGACCTACGAGCAGTACTTC; J gene: TRBJ2-7; D gene: TRBD1; V gene: TRBV7-9; clone size: .